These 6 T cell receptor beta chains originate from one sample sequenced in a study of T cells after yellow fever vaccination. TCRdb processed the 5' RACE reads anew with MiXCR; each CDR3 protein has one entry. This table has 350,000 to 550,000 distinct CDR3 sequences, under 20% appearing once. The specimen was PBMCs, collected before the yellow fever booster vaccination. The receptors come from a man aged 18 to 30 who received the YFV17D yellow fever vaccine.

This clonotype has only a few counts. CDR3 loop: CASSKTRGRGELFF. CDR3 coding DNA: TGTGCCAGCAGCAAAACGAGGGGGCGCGGGGAGCTGTTTTTT. The J gene is TRBJ2-2, the V gene TRBV7-8; 7 bases align to TRBD1. There are 14 residues in the CDR3. V was pared by 5 bases and J by 7 bases, with 7 bases of the junction left unmatched. The germline V gene encodes CDR1 SGHVS and CDR2 FQNEAQ.

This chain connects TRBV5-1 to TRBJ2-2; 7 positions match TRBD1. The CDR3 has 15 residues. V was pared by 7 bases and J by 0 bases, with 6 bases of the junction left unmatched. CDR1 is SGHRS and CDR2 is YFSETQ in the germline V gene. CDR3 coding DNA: TGCGCCAGCGTGATGGGACAGTCGAACACCGGGGAGCTGTTTTTT. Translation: CASVMGQSNTGELFF.

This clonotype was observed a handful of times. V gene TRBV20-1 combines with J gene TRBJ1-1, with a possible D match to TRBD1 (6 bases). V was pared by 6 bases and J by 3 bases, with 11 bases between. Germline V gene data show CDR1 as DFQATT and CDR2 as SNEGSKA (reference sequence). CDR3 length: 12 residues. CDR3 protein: CSALEGDTEAFF. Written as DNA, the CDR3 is TGCAGTGCCCTTGAGGGGGACACTGAAGCTTTCTTT.

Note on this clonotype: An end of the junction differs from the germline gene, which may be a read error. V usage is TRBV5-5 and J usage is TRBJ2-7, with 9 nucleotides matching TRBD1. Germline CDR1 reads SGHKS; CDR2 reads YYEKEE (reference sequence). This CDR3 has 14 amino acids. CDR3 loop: CASSGDRDSNEQYF. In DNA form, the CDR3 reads TGTGCCAGCAGCGGGGACAGGGACTCCAACGAGCAGTACTTC.

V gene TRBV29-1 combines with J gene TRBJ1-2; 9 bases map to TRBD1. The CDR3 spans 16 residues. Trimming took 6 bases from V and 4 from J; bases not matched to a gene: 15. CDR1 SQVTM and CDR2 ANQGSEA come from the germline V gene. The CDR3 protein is CSVTRRTGEYGYGYTF. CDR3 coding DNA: TGCAGCGTGACTCGCCGGACAGGGGAGTACGGCTATGGCTACACCTTC. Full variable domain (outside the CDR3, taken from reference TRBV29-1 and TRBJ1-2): SAVISQKPSRDICQRGTSLTIQCQVDSQVTMMFWYRQQPGQSLTLIATANQGSEATYESGFVIDKFPISRPNLTFSTLTVSNMSPEDSSIYLCSVTRRTGEYGYGYTFGSGTRLTVV.

In DNA form, the CDR3 reads TGTGCCAGCAGTGAGGGTAGCGGGGGGCACAGCACAGATACGCAGTATTTT. It is translated as CASSEGSGGHSTDTQYF. The V call is TRBV25-1, the J call TRBJ2-3; 10 bases map to TRBD2. V shed 3 bases, J shed 0 bases, and the junction held 6 bases outside the gene matches. CDR1 and CDR2 from the germline V gene are MGHDK and SYGVNS. The CDR3 sequence is 17 residues long.